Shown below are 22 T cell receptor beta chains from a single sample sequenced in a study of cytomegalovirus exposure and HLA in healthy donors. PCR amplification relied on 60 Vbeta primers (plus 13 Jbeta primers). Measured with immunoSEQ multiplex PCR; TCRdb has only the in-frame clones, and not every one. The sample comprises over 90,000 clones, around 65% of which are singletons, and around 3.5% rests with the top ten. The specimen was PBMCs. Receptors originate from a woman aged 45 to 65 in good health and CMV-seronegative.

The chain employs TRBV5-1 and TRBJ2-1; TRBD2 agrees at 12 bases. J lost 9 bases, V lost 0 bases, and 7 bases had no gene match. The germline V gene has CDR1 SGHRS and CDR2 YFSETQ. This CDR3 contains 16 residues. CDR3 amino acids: CASSLEASGRASEQFF. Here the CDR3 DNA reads TGCGCCAGCAGCTTGGAGGCTAGCGGGAGGGCAAGTGAGCAGTTCTTC.

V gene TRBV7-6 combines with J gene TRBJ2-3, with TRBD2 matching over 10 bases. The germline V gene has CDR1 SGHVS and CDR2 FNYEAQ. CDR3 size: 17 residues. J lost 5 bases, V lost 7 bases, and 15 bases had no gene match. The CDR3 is CASTRDSPSGRGDTQYF. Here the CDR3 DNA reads TGTGCCAGCACCAGAGATAGTCCTAGCGGGAGAGGAGATACGCAGTATTTT. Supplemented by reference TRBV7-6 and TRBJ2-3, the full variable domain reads GAGVSQSPRYKVTKRGQDVALRCDPISGHVSLYWYRQALGQGPEFLTYFNYEAQQDKSGLPNDRFSAERPEGSISTLTIQRTEQRDSAMYRCASTRDSPSGRGDTQYFGPGTRLTVL.

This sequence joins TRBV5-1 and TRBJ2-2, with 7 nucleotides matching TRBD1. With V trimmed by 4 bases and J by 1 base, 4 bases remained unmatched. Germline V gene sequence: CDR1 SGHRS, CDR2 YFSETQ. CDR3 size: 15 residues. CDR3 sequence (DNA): TGCGCCAGCAGCCGACAGGGTCAGAACACCGGGGAGCTGTTTTTT. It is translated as CASSRQGQNTGELFF.

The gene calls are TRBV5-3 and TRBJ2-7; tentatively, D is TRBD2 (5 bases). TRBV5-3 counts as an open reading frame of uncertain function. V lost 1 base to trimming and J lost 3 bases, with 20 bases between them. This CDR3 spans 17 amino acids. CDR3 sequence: CARSLPLGLAENYEQYF. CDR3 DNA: TGTGCCAGAAGCTTGCCCCTAGGGCTAGCTGAGAACTACGAGCAGTACTTC.

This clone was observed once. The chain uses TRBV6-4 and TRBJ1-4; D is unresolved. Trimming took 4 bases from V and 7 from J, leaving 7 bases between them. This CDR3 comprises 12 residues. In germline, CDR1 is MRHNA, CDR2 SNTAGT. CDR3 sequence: CASSAPGEKLFF. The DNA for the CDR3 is TGTGCCAGCAGTGCCCCAGGTGAAAAACTGTTTTTT.

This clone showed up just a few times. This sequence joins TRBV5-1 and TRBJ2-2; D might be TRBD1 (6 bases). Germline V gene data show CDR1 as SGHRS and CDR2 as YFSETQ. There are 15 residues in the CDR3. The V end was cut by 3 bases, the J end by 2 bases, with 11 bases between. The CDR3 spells CASSWAQGNTGELFF. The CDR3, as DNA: TGCGCCAGCAGCTGGGCACAGGGAAACACCGGGGAGCTGTTTTTT.

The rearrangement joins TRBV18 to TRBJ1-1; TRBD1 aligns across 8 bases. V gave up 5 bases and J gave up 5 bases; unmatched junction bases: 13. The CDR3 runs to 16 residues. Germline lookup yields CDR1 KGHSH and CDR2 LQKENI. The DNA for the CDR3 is TGTGCCAGCTCATTTACCATCGTGACAGGGGTTACTGAAGCTTTCTTT. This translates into CASSFTIVTGVTEAFF.

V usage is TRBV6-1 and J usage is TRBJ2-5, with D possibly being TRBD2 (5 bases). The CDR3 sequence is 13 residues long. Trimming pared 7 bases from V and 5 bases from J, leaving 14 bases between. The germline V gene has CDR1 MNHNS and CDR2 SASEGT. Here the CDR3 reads CASNGVVLETQYF. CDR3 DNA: TGTGCCAGCAACGGGGTTGTATTGGAGACCCAGTACTTC.

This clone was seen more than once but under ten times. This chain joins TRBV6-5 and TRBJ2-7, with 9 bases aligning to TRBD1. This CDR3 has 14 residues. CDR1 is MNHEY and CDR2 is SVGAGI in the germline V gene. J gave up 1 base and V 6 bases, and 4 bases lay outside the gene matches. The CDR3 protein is CASSQGTGSYEQYF. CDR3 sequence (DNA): TGTGCCAGCAGCCAAGGGACAGGGTCCTACGAGCAGTACTTC.

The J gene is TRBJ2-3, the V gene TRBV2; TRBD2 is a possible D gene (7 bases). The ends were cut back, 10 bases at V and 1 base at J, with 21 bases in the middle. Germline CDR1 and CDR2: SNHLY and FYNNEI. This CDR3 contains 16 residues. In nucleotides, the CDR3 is TGTGCCACCGGACAGAGAACGACTAGCCGCACAGATACGCAGTATTTT. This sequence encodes CATGQRTTSRTDTQYF.

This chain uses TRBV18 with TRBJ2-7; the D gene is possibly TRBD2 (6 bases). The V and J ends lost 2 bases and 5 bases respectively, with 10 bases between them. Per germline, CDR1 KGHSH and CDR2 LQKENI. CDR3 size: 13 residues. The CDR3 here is CASSPSGPDEQYF. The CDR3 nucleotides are TGTGCCAGCTCACCAAGCGGGCCGGACGAGCAGTACTTC.

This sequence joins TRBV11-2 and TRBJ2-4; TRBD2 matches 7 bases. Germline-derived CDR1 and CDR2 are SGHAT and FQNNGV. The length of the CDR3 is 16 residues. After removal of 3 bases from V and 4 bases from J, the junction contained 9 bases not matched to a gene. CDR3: CASSFPGGSGKNIQYF. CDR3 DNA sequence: TGTGCCAGCAGCTTTCCGGGAGGTAGCGGGAAAAACATTCAGTACTTC.

The CDR3 reads CASSVAGGLGVGELFF. The CDR3 region has the DNA TGTGCCAGCAGCGTAGCAGGAGGACTAGGGGTCGGGGAGCTGTTTTTT. This chain joins TRBV9 and TRBJ2-2, with 7 bases lining up with TRBD2. The CDR3 length is 16 residues. Trimming at V came to 0 bases and at J to 7 bases, leaving 9 bases not matched to a gene. Germline CDR1 reads SGDLS; CDR2 reads YYNGEE.

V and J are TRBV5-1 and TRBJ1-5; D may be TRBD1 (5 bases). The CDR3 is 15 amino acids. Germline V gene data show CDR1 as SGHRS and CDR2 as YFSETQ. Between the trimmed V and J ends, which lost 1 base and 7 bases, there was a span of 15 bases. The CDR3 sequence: CASSLNAGQEQPQHF. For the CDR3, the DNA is TGCGCCAGCAGCTTGAACGCAGGGCAGGAACAGCCCCAGCATTTT.

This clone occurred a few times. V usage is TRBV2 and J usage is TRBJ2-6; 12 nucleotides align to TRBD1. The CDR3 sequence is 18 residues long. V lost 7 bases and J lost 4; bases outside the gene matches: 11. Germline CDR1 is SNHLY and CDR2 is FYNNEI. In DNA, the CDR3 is TGTGCCAGCACGAATTGGGACAGGGGGCGAGAGGGGGCCAACGTCCTGACTTTC. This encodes CASTNWDRGREGANVLTF.

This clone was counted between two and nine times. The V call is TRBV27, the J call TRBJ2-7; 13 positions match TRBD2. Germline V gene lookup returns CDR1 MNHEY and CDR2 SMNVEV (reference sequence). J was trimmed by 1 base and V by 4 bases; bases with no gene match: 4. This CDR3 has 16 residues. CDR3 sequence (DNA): TGTGCCAGCAGTTACTCGGGACTAGCGGGGTCCTACGAGCAGTACTTC. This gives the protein CASSYSGLAGSYEQYF.

The CDR3 DNA is TGTGCCAGTAGTATAGACAGGGGTTCCTACAATGAGCAGTTCTTC. Its translation is CASSIDRGSYNEQFF. The chain joins TRBV19 to TRBJ2-1; D is perhaps TRBD1 (6 bases). This CDR3 is built from 15 residues. With 0 bases removed from V and 1 base from J, the gap between germline ends came to 7 bases. Germline V lookup: CDR1 LNHDA, CDR2 SQIVND (reference sequence).

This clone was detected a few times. The CDR3 DNA reads TGTGCCAGCAGCTTAGCGCGGGGACCCCCAGCGAGCGAGCAGTACTTC. This encodes CASSLARGPPASEQYF. The chain links TRBV7-9 to TRBJ2-7, with D perhaps TRBD2 (6 bases). CDR1 is SEHNR, CDR2 FQNEAQ, per germline (reference sequence). This CDR3 has 16 amino acids. The germline V and J ends were trimmed by 0 bases and 6 bases, with 18 bases remaining between them.

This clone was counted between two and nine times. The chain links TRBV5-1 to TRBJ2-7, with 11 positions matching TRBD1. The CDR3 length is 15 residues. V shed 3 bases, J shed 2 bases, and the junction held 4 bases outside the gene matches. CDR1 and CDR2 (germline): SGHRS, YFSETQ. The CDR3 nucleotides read TGCGCCAGCAGCTCAGGGACAGGGGGAACCTACGAGCAGTACTTC. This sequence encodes CASSSGTGGTYEQYF.

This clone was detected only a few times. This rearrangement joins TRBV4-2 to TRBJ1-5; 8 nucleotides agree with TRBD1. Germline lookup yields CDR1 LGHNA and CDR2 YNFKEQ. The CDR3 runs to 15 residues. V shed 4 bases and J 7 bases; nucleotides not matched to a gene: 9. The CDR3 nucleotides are TGTGCCAGCAGCCCAACCACAGGGGGTCGACAGCCCCAGCATTTT. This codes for CASSPTTGGRQPQHF.

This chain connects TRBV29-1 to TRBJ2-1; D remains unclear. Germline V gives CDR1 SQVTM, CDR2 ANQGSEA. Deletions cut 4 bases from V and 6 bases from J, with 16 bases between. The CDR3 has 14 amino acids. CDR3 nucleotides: TGCAGCGTTGGAGGTTACGTTCCCTTCAATGAGCAGTTCTTC. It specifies CSVGGYVPFNEQFF.

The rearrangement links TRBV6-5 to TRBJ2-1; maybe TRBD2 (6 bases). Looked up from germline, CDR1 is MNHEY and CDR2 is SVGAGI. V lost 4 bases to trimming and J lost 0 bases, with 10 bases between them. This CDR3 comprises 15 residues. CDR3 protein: CASSSRGSSYNEQFF. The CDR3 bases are TGTGCCAGCAGTTCCCGGGGGAGCTCCTACAATGAGCAGTTCTTC.